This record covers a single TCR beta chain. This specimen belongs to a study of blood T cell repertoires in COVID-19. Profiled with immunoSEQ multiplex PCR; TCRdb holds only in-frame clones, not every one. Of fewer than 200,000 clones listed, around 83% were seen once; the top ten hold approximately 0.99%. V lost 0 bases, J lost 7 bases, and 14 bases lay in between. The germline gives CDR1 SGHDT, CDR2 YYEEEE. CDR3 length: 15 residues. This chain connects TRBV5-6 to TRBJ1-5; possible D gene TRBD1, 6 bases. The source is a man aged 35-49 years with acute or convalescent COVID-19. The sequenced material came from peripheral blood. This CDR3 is CASSLGLQGKQPQHF. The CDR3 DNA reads TGTGCCAGCAGCTTGGGGCTTCAGGGGAAACAGCCCCAGCATTTT.